The text below deals with one T cell receptor (beta chain). Assay used: immunoSEQ multiplex PCR; TCRdb lists only in-frame clones, some missing. Counted here are about 1 million clones, around 78% occurring once; the ten biggest clones make up approximately 0.52%. V was pared by 2 bases and J by 0 bases, with 8 bases between. The CDR3 runs to 14 residues. CDR1 and CDR2 from the germline V gene are GTSNPN and SVGIG (reference sequence). The data derive from a study of shared clonotypes between healthy human individuals. The sequenced material came from memory CD4+ T cells from PBMCs. The subset here: CD45RA-negative fraction. The sequence was collected from a man in his late teens or twenties in good health. Some clones in this sample may be carry-over from other donors' samples. V usage is TRBV30 and J usage is TRBJ2-4; possibly TRBD1 for D (6 bases). DNA of the CDR3: TGTGCCTGGAGTATAGGGGGAGCCAAAAACATTCAGTACTTC. Its translation is CAWSIGGAKNIQYF. Filled out from reference TRBV30 and TRBJ2-4, the complete variable domain reads SQTIHQWPATLVQPVGSPLSLECTVEGTSNPNLYWYRQAAGRGLQLLFYSVGIGQISSEVPQNLSASRPQDRQFILSSKKLLLSDSGFYLCAWSIGGAKNIQYFGAGTRLSVL.